These 26 T cell receptor beta chains came from one sample sequenced in a study of cytomegalovirus exposure and HLA in healthy donors. PCR employed 60 Vbeta and 13 Jbeta primers. The method was immunoSEQ multiplex PCR; TCRdb's version includes in-frame clones alone and lacks a portion of them. This table has 150,000 or so clones, roughly 82% appearing once. The sequencing sample was made of PBMCs. These receptors all stem from a young man in good health and CMV-seronegative.

The J gene is TRBJ2-6, the V gene TRBV19; weak D call: TRBD2 (5 bases). The CDR3 is 18 residues long. V was trimmed by 6 bases and J by 2 bases, leaving 20 bases between them. Looked up from germline, CDR1 is LNHDA and CDR2 is SQIVND (reference sequence). The CDR3 sequence is CASRPRPAASPGANVLTF. The DNA for the CDR3 is TGTGCCAGTAGACCCCGTCCAGCGGCGTCTCCTGGGGCCAACGTCCTGACTTTC.

The chain has TRBV14 and TRBJ2-3; 12 bases are a match to TRBD2. Germline lookup yields CDR1 SGHDN and CDR2 FVKESK. After removal of 4 bases from V and 7 bases from J, the junction contained 6 bases not matched to a gene. The CDR3 covers 15 residues. As DNA, the CDR3 is TGTGCCAGCAGCCCTCCCGGGACTAGCGGGTATACGCAGTATTTT. Translating gives CASSPPGTSGYTQYF.

This chain uses TRBV10-3 with TRBJ2-6, with TRBD2 identical over 14 bases. V was pared by 4 bases and J by 4 bases, with 9 bases of the junction left unmatched. This CDR3 has 19 residues. CDR1 is ENHRY, CDR2 SYGVKD, per germline. The CDR3 loop is CAISGSSTSGGAGANVLTF. CDR3 DNA sequence: TGTGCCATCAGTGGGTCGTCGACTAGCGGGGGGGCCGGGGCCAACGTCCTGACTTTC.

V gene TRBV6-6 combines with J gene TRBJ2-7; D unresolved. In germline, CDR1 is MNHNY, CDR2 SVGAGI (reference sequence). Trimming pared 7 bases from V and 5 bases from J, leaving 18 bases between. The CDR3 is 14 amino acids. The CDR3 nucleotides read TGTGCCAGCACCGTACTGGCTAGTCGACACGAGCAGTACTTC. Translating it yields CASTVLASRHEQYF.

The chain joins TRBV6-5 to TRBJ2-6, with 7 bases that match TRBD1. The CDR3 runs 16 residues. J gave up 0 bases and V 2 bases, and 1 base lay outside the gene matches. Germline V gene sequence: CDR1 MNHEY, CDR2 SVGAGI. CDR3 bases: TGTGCCAGCAGTTACGGGGACAGCTCTGGGGCCAACGTCCTGACTTTC. It yields the protein CASSYGDSSGANVLTF.

This chain links TRBV5-4 with TRBJ2-7; TRBD1 aligns across 11 bases. The J segment lost 4 bases and the V segment lost 3 bases, leaving 9 bases of the junction unmatched. The CDR3 is made up of 16 amino acids. The V gene's germline CDR1 is SGHNT and CDR2 YYREEE (reference sequence). CDR3 nucleotides: TGTGCCAGCAGCTCGGGACAGGGGGATCGGAGGTACGAGCAGTACTTC. Translating gives CASSSGQGDRRYEQYF.

This clone was counted only a few times. The same CDR3 can be traced to other DNA sequences in this sample. The V call is TRBV29-1, the J call TRBJ2-3; 9 bases map to TRBD1. Germline V CDR1 and CDR2: SQVTM, ANQGSEA. There are 12 residues in the CDR3. V shed 6 bases and J 3 bases; nucleotides not matched to a gene: 1. The DNA of the CDR3 is TGCAGCGTCGACAGGGGGACAGATACGCAGTATTTT. Translation: CSVDRGTDTQYF.

The chain has TRBV7-2 and TRBJ2-2; D remains unclear. Germline V gene data show CDR1 as SGHTA and CDR2 as FQGNSA. CDR3 length: 15 amino acids. V was clipped by 0 bases and J by 0 bases, with 5 bases between them. The CDR3 DNA sequence: TGTGCCAGCAGCTTAGCAGGAGCGAACACCGGGGAGCTGTTTTTT. It specifies CASSLAGANTGELFF. Full variable domain (missing parts from reference TRBV7-2 and TRBJ2-2): GAGVSQSPSNKVTEKGKDVELRCDPISGHTALYWYRQSLGQGLEFLIYFQGNSAPDKSGLPSDRFSAERTGGSVSTLTIQRTQQEDSAVYLCASSLAGANTGELFFGEGSRLTVL.

DNA for the CDR3: TGTGCCAGCAGTCCTTGGACAGGGGGGAATTCACCCCTCCACTTT. This encodes CASSPWTGGNSPLHF. This rearrangement joins TRBV6-5 to TRBJ1-6; 10 bases fit TRBD1. This CDR3 contains 15 residues. From germline, CDR1 is MNHEY and CDR2 SVGAGI. The junction had 5 bases not matched to a gene; V was cut back by 5 bases and J by 7 bases.

V is TRBV10-3 and J is TRBJ2-3, with TRBD2 as a possible D gene (6 bases). The V gene lost 3 bases and the J gene lost 2 bases, with 12 bases spanning the gap. Germline V gives CDR1 ENHRY, CDR2 SYGVKD. CDR3 length: 15 amino acids. CDR3 loop: CAISDLGGVTDTQYF. The CDR3 DNA follows: TGTGCCATCAGTGATTTAGGAGGGGTCACAGATACGCAGTATTTT.

This clone was seen a few times. The chain uses TRBV6-1 and TRBJ2-1; TRBD2 agrees at 10 bases. This CDR3 has 15 residues. V gave up 7 bases and J gave up 5 bases; unmatched junction bases: 8. CDR1 and CDR2 from the germline V gene are MNHNS and SASEGT. The CDR3 sequence is CASKFGTSEDNEQFF. CDR3 sequence (DNA): TGTGCCAGCAAATTTGGGACTAGCGAAGACAATGAGCAGTTCTTC.

The sample holds one count of this clone. This chain joins TRBV28 and TRBJ2-3; 9 bases map to TRBD2. This CDR3 has 16 residues. J gave up 6 bases and V 2 bases, and 9 bases lay outside the gene matches. Germline V gene lookup returns CDR1 MDHEN and CDR2 SYDVKM. The CDR3 bases are TGTGCCAGCAGTTTAGGGTCGGCGGGAGGGAGCGATACGCAGTATTTT. Its protein product is CASSLGSAGGSDTQYF.

This chain links TRBV5-4 with TRBJ2-3, with 14 nucleotides matching TRBD2. CDR1 SGHNT and CDR2 YYREEE come from the germline V gene (reference sequence). Losses at the gene ends were 4 bases for V and 3 bases for J; bases not matched to a gene: 4. The CDR3 has 16 residues. The CDR3 protein is CASSRGLAGVTDTQYF. In nucleotides, the CDR3 is TGTGCCAGCAGCAGGGGACTAGCGGGAGTGACAGATACGCAGTATTTT.

The chain couples TRBV18 to TRBJ2-7, with D maybe TRBD2 (7 bases). There are 16 residues in the CDR3. The germline V gene has CDR1 KGHSH and CDR2 LQKENI. V lost 2 bases to trimming and J lost 3 bases, with 17 bases between them. The CDR3 loop is CASSPITGGRYYEQYF. The CDR3 DNA is TGTGCCAGCTCACCAATTACGGGGGGCCGATACTACGAGCAGTACTTC.

The chain is built from TRBV19 and TRBJ2-1, with D perhaps TRBD2 (5 bases). From germline, CDR1 is LNHDA and CDR2 SQIVND (reference sequence). The CDR3 has 13 residues. The V gene lost 4 bases and the J gene lost 3 bases, with 7 bases spanning the gap. This CDR3 is CASSKADYNEQFF. CDR3 in DNA: TGTGCCAGTAGTAAAGCGGACTACAATGAGCAGTTCTTC.

The chain carries TRBV7-8 and TRBJ2-1, with unresolved D. CDR3 length: 14 residues. V was clipped by 4 bases and J by 0 bases, with 7 bases between them. From germline, CDR1 is SGHVS and CDR2 FQNEAQ. The CDR3 loop reads CASSSSSSYNEQFF. The CDR3 nucleotides read TGTGCCAGCAGCTCCTCGAGCTCCTACAATGAGCAGTTCTTC.

This rearrangement joins TRBV6-6 to TRBJ1-5, with D perhaps TRBD1 (6 bases). CDR3 length: 14 residues. V dropped 7 bases and J dropped 6 bases, with 16 bases sitting between them. The V gene's germline CDR1 is MNHNY and CDR2 SVGAGI (reference sequence). The CDR3 region is CASTDGGAGQPQHF. Written as DNA, the CDR3 is TGTGCCAGCACCGACGGGGGGGCAGGTCAGCCCCAGCATTTT.

The CDR3 loop is CASSLLETDKGNEQYF. Here the CDR3 DNA reads TGTGCCAGCAGTTTGTTGGAGACAGACAAGGGAAACGAGCAGTACTTC. The rearrangement joins TRBV28 to TRBJ2-7; a weak D match, TRBD1 (5 bases). Germline loops: CDR1 MDHEN, CDR2 SYDVKM. This CDR3 is built from 16 residues. The V end lost 3 bases, the J end lost 5 bases, and 20 bases lay between the germline ends.

The chain recombines TRBV19 with TRBJ2-7; tentatively, D is TRBD2 (5 bases). CDR3 length: 16 amino acids. In germline, CDR1 is LNHDA, CDR2 SQIVND (reference sequence). V shed 11 bases and J shed 0 bases, with 23 bases lying between them. CDR3: CAPYLDSENASYEQYF. The CDR3 nucleotides are TGTGCCCCCTATTTGGATAGCGAGAATGCCTCCTACGAGCAGTACTTC.

The chain combines TRBV5-1 with TRBJ2-7; no definite D call. The CDR3 consists of 14 residues. The V and J ends lost 0 bases and 3 bases respectively, with 10 bases between them. The germline V gene encodes CDR1 SGHRS and CDR2 YFSETQ. DNA of the CDR3: TGCGCCAGCAGCTTGGACGCAGCGAACTACGAGCAGTACTTC. It yields the protein CASSLDAANYEQYF.

The chain is built from TRBV7-9 and TRBJ1-1, with 7 bases lining up with TRBD1. Per germline, CDR1 SEHNR and CDR2 FQNEAQ (reference sequence). This CDR3 has 15 amino acids. Unmatched junction bases numbered 7, after V lost 5 bases and J lost 1 base. The CDR3 loop reads CASSLSTGTNTEAFF. The CDR3 region has the DNA TGTGCCAGCAGCCTCTCGACAGGGACGAACACTGAAGCTTTCTTT.

In the case of this clone: An end of the junction differs from the germline gene, which may be a read error. This chain connects TRBV5-1 to TRBJ2-6; tentative D call: TRBD1 (6 bases). This CDR3 contains 15 residues. CDR1 is SGHRS, CDR2 YFSETQ, per germline. CDR3 nucleotide sequence: TGCGCCAGCGGACCTACAGGGAATGGGGCCAACGGCCTGACTTTC. Encoded protein: CASGPTGNGANGLTF.

This chain uses TRBV6-6 with TRBJ1-2; TRBD1 aligns across 9 bases. With V trimmed by 3 bases and J by 4 bases, 3 bases remained unmatched. The CDR3 contains 14 residues. Germline assignment: CDR1 MNHNY and CDR2 SVGAGI (reference sequence). Here the CDR3 reads CASSYSGQGYGYTF. CDR3 sequence (DNA): TGTGCCAGCAGTTATTCGGGACAGGGCTATGGCTACACCTTC.

The V gene is TRBV29-1, the J gene TRBJ1-2; D ambiguous. The CDR3 contains 14 residues. Trimming removed 4 bases from V and 3 bases from J, with 15 bases in between. Germline V gives CDR1 SQVTM, CDR2 ANQGSEA. The CDR3, as DNA: TGCAGCGTTGGGACTCCTAACCTATACTATGGCTACACCTTC. Protein product: CSVGTPNLYYGYTF.

The chain joins TRBV6-1 to TRBJ1-2; unclear D gene. Germline values: CDR1 MNHNS, CDR2 SASEGT. The ends were cut back, 2 bases at V and 2 bases at J, with 3 bases in the middle. CDR3 size: 12 residues. CDR3 sequence (DNA): TGTGCCAGCAGTGAACAGAACTATGGCTACACCTTC. Its translation is CASSEQNYGYTF.

V usage is TRBV5-1 and J usage is TRBJ1-1, with 7 nucleotides matching TRBD1. Losses at the gene ends were 5 bases for V and 2 bases for J; bases not matched to a gene: 6. The CDR3 contains 14 residues. In germline, CDR1 is SGHRS, CDR2 YFSETQ. CDR3 bases: TGCGCCAGCAGACCCGACAGGGATAACACTGAAGCTTTCTTT. This codes for CASRPDRDNTEAFF.